The rows below give T cell receptor beta chains drawn from one sample of a study of control samples from healthy donors and cancer patients. Data came from immunoSEQ multiplex PCR; TCRdb stores just in-frame clones and leaves some out. The table lists around 150,000 clones, under 96% of them singletons. Material for sequencing was blood. The receptors were gathered from a woman younger than 45 in good health. Each CDR3 is given with its conserved first and last residue. The D gene is left open where the match is weak. Clone size is not always given. Where it is, it says once, few, many or a class for expanded clones.

. TRBJ2-5 . TRBV28 13 TGTGCCAGCAGTGGCGGGGACCGGGAGACCCAGTACTTC CASSGGDRETQYF
. TRBJ1-5 TRBD1 TRBV6-1 17 TGTGCCAGCAGTGAGTTCCCGGACAGGGGAGGCGATCAGCCCCAGCATTTT CASSEFPDRGGDQPQHF
. TRBJ2-3 . TRBV27 14 TGTGCCAGCAGTTCCCGAAAAATACCAGATACGCAGTATTTT CASSSRKIPDTQYF
. TRBJ1-1 . TRBV3-1/TRBV3-2 18 TGTGCCAGCAGTAATCCCGTGGGGGGCTACAGGGCGGGAACTGAAGCTTTCTTT CASSNPVGGYRAGTEAFF
. TRBJ2-2 . TRBV7-2 13 TGTGCCAGCAGCTTCAAAGCTATCGGGGAGCTGTTTTTT CASSFKAIGELFF
. TRBJ1-4 TRBD1 TRBV28 15 TGTGCCAGCAGTTTATACGGGACAGGGCGTGAAAAACTGTTTTTT CASSLYGTGREKLFF
once TRBJ2-5 . TRBV12-3/TRBV12-4 11 TGTGCCAGCAGCCCCCAAGAGACCCAGTACTTC CASSPQETQYF
few TRBJ1-2 . TRBV2 12 TGTGCCAGCCGTAGGCTCCTGTATGGCTACACCTTC CASRRLLYGYTF
. TRBJ1-2 . TRBV3-1/TRBV3-2 14 TGTGCCAGCAGCTTGCGGACAGCCAACTATGGCTACACCTTC CASSLRTANYGYTF
. TRBJ1-6 . TRBV30 14 TGTGCCTGGAGTCCCCGGGACTCTGCTTCACCCCTCCACTTT CAWSPRDSASPLHF
. TRBJ2-1 . TRBV27 14 TGTGCCAGCAGTTTAAACACTGCCTACAATGAGCAGTTCTTC CASSLNTAYNEQFF
. TRBJ2-5 . TRBV5-1 16 TGCGCCACCCGGAACCAGGGGCGCTCCCCCAAAGAGACCCAGTACTTC CATRNQGRSPKETQYF
. TRBJ1-4 . TRBV6-5 14 TGTGCCAGCAGCCTCAGGGAGGGCAATGAAAAACTGTTTTTT CASSLREGNEKLFF
. TRBJ1-1 . TRBV7-2 12 TGTGCCAGCAGCATGGTCGGGGCTGAAGCTTTCTTT CASSMVGAEAFF
once TRBJ1-6 . TRBV6-5 15 TGTGCCAGCAGTTACTCCGGGACGGAAAATTCACCCCTCCACTTT CASSYSGTENSPLHF
. TRBJ1-3 . TRBV7-9 13 TGTGCCAGCAGAAACACATCTGGAAACACCATATATTTT CASRNTSGNTIYF
. TRBJ1-2 . TRBV4-2 16 TGTGCCAGCAGCCAATCGATTGGGGGGGCATACTATGGCTACACCTTC CASSQSIGGAYYGYTF
. TRBJ1-1 . TRBV5-6 12 TGTGCCAGCAGCTTACAGGGAGCTGAAGCTTTCTTT CASSLQGAEAFF
. TRBJ1-1 . TRBV3-1/TRBV3-2 13 TGTGCCAGCAGCGTTACCCGGGACACTGAAGCTTTCTTT CASSVTRDTEAFF
. TRBJ2-3 TRBD2 TRBV6-5 15 TGTGCCAGCAGTTCCCTCGAGCGGGACACAGATACGCAGTATTTT CASSSLERDTDTQYF
. TRBJ2-7 TRBD2 TRBV7-3 15 TGTGCCAGCAGCTTATGGACGGGAGGGCCTTACGAGCAGTACTTC CASSLWTGGPYEQYF
. TRBJ1-6 . TRBV7-7 15 TGTGCTAGCAGCCCATTTGTGGGGGGCGATTCACCCCTCCACTTT CASSPFVGGDSPLHF
. TRBJ1-6 TRBD1 TRBV25-1 16 TGTGCCAGCCAGATTTGGAGGGGACAGGGCGAATCACCCCTCCACTTT CASQIWRGQGESPLHF
. TRBJ1-1 . TRBV7-9 12 TGTGCCAGCAGCTTAGCGGGGACTGAAGCTTTCTTT CASSLAGTEAFF
. TRBJ2-3 . TRBV10-1 15 TGCGCCAGCAGTGAACAGGGCATGGTAACAGATACGCAGTATTTT CASSEQGMVTDTQYF
. TRBJ1-1 . TRBV28 14 TGTGCCAGCAGTTTATCCGACAGAGGGACTGAAGCTTTCTTT CASSLSDRGTEAFF
. TRBJ2-1 TRBD2 TRBV19 17 TGTGCCAGTAGTCAACCGACACTAGCGGGAACCTACAATGAGCAGTTCTTC CASSQPTLAGTYNEQFF
. TRBJ1-6 TRBD1 TRBV15 14 TGTGCCACCAGCAGGACAGGGGTATATTCACCCCTCCACTTT CATSRTGVYSPLHF
. TRBJ2-7 . TRBV6-2/TRBV6-3 11 TGTGCCAGCAGCCCTAACCACGAGCAGTACTTC CASSPNHEQYF
. TRBJ2-7 . TRBV28 13 TGTGCCAGCAGGACCAGTACAGTCTACGAGCAGTACTTC CASRTSTVYEQYF
once TRBJ1-3 . TRBV13 14 TGTGCCAGCAGCTTCGGCAGCTCTGGAAACACCATATATTTT CASSFGSSGNTIYF
. TRBJ1-1 . TRBV6-4 13 TGTGCCAGCAGTGAGCAGGAGAACACTGAAGCTTTCTTT CASSEQENTEAFF
once TRBJ2-7 . TRBV29-1 13 TGCAGCGCCTCGACAGGCGAGGCCTACGAGCAGTACTTC CSASTGEAYEQYF
. TRBJ1-1 . TRBV27 14 TGTGCCAGCAGTTCTGCCAGCCCGTCTCCTGAAGCTTTCTTT CASSSASPSPEAFF
. TRBJ1-3 . TRBV11-2 15 TGTGCCAGCAGCCGATTTGAACAGGGCGGAAACACCATATATTTT CASSRFEQGGNTIYF
. TRBJ1-2 . TRBV5-4 11 TGTGCCAGCAGCTCCTGGATGTCGGTCACCTTC CASSSWMSVTF
. TRBJ2-3 TRBD2 TRBV6-5 15 TGTGCCACCAGCCTCGGGACTAGCGGGGCAGATACGCAGTATTTT CATSLGTSGADTQYF
. TRBJ2-1 . TRBV27 14 TGTGCCAGCAGTTTTGGCCGGGCAAACAATGAGCAGTTCTTC CASSFGRANNEQFF
. TRBJ1-4 TRBD1 TRBV7-8 15 TGTGCCAGCAGCCCTCGACAGGGGGATAATGAAAAACTGTTTTTT CASSPRQGDNEKLFF
. TRBJ2-7 TRBD2 TRBV7-8 21 TGTGCCAGCAGCTTATATATGACTAGCGGGCCTACCGTTAAGTCTGGCTACGAGCAGTACTTC CASSLYMTSGPTVKSGYEQYF
. TRBJ2-1 TRBD2 TRBV5-1 16 TGCGCCAGCAGCTGGATACTAGCGGGGGGGCGGAATGAGCAGTTCTTC CASSWILAGGRNEQFF
. TRBJ1-1 TRBD1 TRBV30 14 TGTGCCTGGAGTGGGACAGGGGGTAACACTGAAGCTTTCTTT CAWSGTGGNTEAFF
. TRBJ2-7 TRBD1 TRBV19 14 TGTGCCAGTAGTCCGAGACAGGGGGCGTACGAGCAGTACTTC CASSPRQGAYEQYF
once TRBJ2-7 . TRBV2 15 TGTGCCAGCCTAGGGAGAGGGGCGAGGACCTACGAGCAGTACTTC CASLGRGARTYEQYF
. TRBJ2-1 . TRBV27 15 TGTGCCAGCAGTGGCCAGGGGATCTCCTACAATGAGCAGTTCTTC CASSGQGISYNEQFF
. TRBJ1-4 . TRBV6-5 14 TGTGCCAGCAGGCGTGGGGTCGGACGGGAAAAACTGTTTTTT CASRRGVGREKLFF
once TRBJ1-1 . TRBV28 11 TGTGCCAGCAGTTTGAGGACTGAAGCTTTCTTT CASSLRTEAFF
. TRBJ2-7 . TRBV4-2 17 TGTGCCAGCAGCCAAGATTCTAGGAGGGAGATTCCCTACGAGCAGTACTTC CASSQDSRREIPYEQYF
. TRBJ2-6 . TRBV6-5 16 TGTGCCAGCAGTTCTAAGGGAGGTAGTGGGGCCAACGTCCTGACTTTC CASSSKGGSGANVLTF
. TRBJ1-4 . TRBV5-4 14 TGTGCCAGCAGCACTAAGGGGAGCCGAGAAAAACTGTTTTTT CASSTKGSREKLFF
. TRBJ2-3 TRBD2 TRBV6-4 16 TGTGCCAGCAGTGCCTCGAGTACTAGCGGGACAGATACGCAGTATTTT CASSASSTSGTDTQYF
. TRBJ1-3 . TRBV3-1/TRBV3-2 14 TGTGCCAGCAGCCAAGTGGCAGCTGGAAACACCATATATTTT CASSQVAAGNTIYF
. TRBJ1-5 TRBD1 TRBV4-1 15 TGCGCCAGCAGCCAAGATGACAGGGAAGGTCAGCCCCAGCATTTT CASSQDDREGQPQHF
. TRBJ2-7 TRBD2 TRBV6-6 16 TGTGCCAGCAGTCTCCCGACTAGCGGGGGCTCCTACGAGCAGTACTTC CASSLPTSGGSYEQYF
. TRBJ1-2 . TRBV29-1 16 TGCAGCGCCAATTACCACCCACCCAACTTTCCCATGGGCTACACCTTC CSANYHPPNFPMGYTF